The T cell receptor beta chain described here comes from a study of T cells in Graves' hyperthyroidism and ophthalmopathy. Study as a whole: Peripheral blood was obtained at initial diagnosis, preceding any treatment.

Germline V gene lookup returns CDR1 MRHNA and CDR2 SNTAGT. This CDR3 is built from 13 residues. Trimming shortened V by 0 bases and J by 9 bases, and 11 bases separated the two germline ends. General observations from the study: The model predicted ophthalmopathy a median approximately six months before onset.

Lactation, pregnancy, other autoimmune disease or uncontrolled infection excluded patients. The diagnostic basis comprised clinical symptoms, serum thyroxine and TRAb, thyroid ultrasound and orbital computed tomography. Details on this clonotype: Its antigen is as yet unknown.

Researchers took RNA transcripts and amplified the TCR beta CDR3 regions from them. The primer set for the first-round RT-PCR of the TCR CDR3 was HTBI. MiXCR was run by TCRdb on the multiplex PCR reads, yielding one entry per CDR3 protein. In the table there are about 52,000 distinct CDR3 sequences, less than 60% of which are singletons. The sequenced sample consisted of blood. The V gene is TRBV6-4, the J gene TRBJ1-1; TRBD1 might be the D (5 bases). This sequence was found in a woman in her forties or fifties with Graves' ophthalmopathy. CDR3 coding DNA: TGTGCCAGCAGTGACTCGGGCAGGGCCAAAGCTTTCTTT. Translation gives CASSDSGRAKAFF.